This T cell receptor (beta chain) was documented in a study of identical twins. Study-level results: Memory repertoires lacked the insertion deficit that abundant cord blood beta clonotypes showed.

Template switching added a universal primer site; cDNA carried unique molecular identifiers. In TCRdb, the 5' RACE reads were re-called with MiXCR into one record per CDR3 protein. The sample lists about 220,000 distinct CDR3 sequences; 7.5% were seen once. Germline V gene sequence: CDR1 SGHAT, CDR2 FQNNGV. V lost 6 bases, J lost 3 bases, and 6 bases stayed unmatched. The CDR3 consists of 15 residues. Only one count was recorded for this clonotype. Its antigen is unidentified. The same specimen was also included in a second study, on yellow fever vaccine responses in identical twins.

This chain uses TRBV11-2 with TRBJ2-7; 12 bases match TRBD2. Sample: memory (CD45RO+) T cells sorted from blood. The receptor comes from a woman aged 18-29 years in good health. The CDR3 here is CASRRLAGVRYEQYF. CDR3 coding DNA: TGTGCCAGCAGAAGACTAGCGGGAGTTCGCTACGAGCAGTACTTC.